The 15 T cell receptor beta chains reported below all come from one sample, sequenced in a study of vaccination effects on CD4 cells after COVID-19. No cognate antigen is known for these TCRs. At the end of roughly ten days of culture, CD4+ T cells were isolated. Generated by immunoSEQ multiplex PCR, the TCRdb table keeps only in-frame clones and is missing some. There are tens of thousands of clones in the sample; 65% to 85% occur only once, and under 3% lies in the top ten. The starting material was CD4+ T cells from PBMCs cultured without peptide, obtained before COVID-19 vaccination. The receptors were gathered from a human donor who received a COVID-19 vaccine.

The CDR3 protein is CASSSGRRGSSTDTQYF. The CDR3 DNA is TGTGCCAGCAGCTCGGGACGGCGGGGATCTAGCACAGATACGCAGTATTTT. The V call is TRBV7-9, the J call TRBJ2-3; perhaps TRBD2 as D (6 bases). V was trimmed by 4 bases and J by 0 bases, leaving 17 bases between them. CDR3 length equals 17 residues. Germline CDR1 is SEHNR and CDR2 is FQNEAQ (reference sequence).

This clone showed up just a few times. As DNA, the CDR3 is TGTGCCATCAGTGAATCGGGGTACTTGGCCGATACGCAGTATTTT. Translating gives CAISESGYLADTQYF. V usage is TRBV10-3 and J usage is TRBJ2-3, with D maybe TRBD2 (5 bases). CDR1 and CDR2 from the germline V gene are ENHRY and SYGVKD. With 3 bases removed from V and 6 bases from J, the gap between germline ends came to 16 bases. CDR3 size: 15 residues.

The CDR3 nucleotides are TGTGCCAGTAGTATGGGGGTGGGTAATTCACCCCTCCACTTT. Translating gives CASSMGVGNSPLHF. The V call is TRBV19, the J call TRBJ1-6; tentative D call: TRBD1 (5 bases). This CDR3 region has 14 residues. Germline CDR1 LNHDA, CDR2 SQIVND (reference sequence). V was cut by 3 bases and J by 6 bases, with 9 bases left in between.

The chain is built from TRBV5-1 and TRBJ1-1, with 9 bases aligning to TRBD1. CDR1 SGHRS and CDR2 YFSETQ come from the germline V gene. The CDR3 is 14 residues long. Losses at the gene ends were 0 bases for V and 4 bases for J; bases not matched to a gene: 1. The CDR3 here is CASSLDRGRTEAFF. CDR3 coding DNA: TGCGCCAGCAGCTTGGACAGGGGGCGCACTGAAGCTTTCTTT.

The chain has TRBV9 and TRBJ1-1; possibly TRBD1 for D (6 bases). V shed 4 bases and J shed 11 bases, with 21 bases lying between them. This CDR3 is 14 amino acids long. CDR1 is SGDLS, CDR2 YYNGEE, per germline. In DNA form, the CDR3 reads TGTGCCAGCAGCCCTAGACCAGGGGAACGCGGGGCTTTCTTT. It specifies CASSPRPGERGAFF.

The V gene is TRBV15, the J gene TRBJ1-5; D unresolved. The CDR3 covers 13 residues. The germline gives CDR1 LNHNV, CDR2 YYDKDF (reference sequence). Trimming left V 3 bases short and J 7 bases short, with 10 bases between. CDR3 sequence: CATSSRTAQPQHF. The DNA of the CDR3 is TGTGCCACCAGCAGCCGCACGGCGCAGCCCCAGCATTTT. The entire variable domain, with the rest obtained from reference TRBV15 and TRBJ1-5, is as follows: DAMVIQNPRYQVTQFGKPVTLSCSQTLNHNVMYWYQQKSSQAPKLLFHYYDKDFNNEADTPDNFQSRRPNTSFCFLDIRSPGLGDTAMYLCATSSRTAQPQHFGDGTRLSIL.

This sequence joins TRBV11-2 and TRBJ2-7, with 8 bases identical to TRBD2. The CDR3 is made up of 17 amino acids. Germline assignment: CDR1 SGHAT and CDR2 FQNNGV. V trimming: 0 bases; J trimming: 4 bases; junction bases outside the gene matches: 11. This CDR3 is CASSLEGMVSGVYEQYF. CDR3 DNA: TGTGCCAGCAGCTTAGAGGGAATGGTTAGCGGGGTATACGAGCAGTACTTC.

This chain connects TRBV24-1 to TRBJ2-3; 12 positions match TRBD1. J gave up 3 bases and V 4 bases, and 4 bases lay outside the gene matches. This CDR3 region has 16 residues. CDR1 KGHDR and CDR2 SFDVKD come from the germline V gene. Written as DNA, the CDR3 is TGTGCCACCAGTGACCCGGGACAGGGGGCTACAGATACGCAGTATTTT. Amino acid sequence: CATSDPGQGATDTQYF.

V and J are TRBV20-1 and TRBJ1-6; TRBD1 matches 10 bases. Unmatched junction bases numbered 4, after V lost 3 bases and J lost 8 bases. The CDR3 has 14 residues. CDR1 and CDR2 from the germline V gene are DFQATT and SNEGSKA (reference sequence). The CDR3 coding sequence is TGCAGTGCTAGTTCCGGGACAGGGGATTCACCCCTCCACTTT. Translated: CSASSGTGDSPLHF.

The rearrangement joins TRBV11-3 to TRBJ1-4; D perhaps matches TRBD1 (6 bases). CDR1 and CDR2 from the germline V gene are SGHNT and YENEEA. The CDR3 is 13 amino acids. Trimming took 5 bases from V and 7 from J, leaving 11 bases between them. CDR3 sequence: CASSRQEGEKLFF. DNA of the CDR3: TGTGCCAGCAGCCGACAGGAGGGTGAAAAACTGTTTTTT. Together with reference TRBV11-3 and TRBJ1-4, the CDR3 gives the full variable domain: EAGVVQSPRYKIIEKKQPVAFWCNPISGHNTLYWYLQNLGQGPELLIRYENEEAVDDSQLPKDRFSAERLKGVDSTLKIQPAELGDSAVYLCASSRQEGEKLFFGSGTQLSVL.

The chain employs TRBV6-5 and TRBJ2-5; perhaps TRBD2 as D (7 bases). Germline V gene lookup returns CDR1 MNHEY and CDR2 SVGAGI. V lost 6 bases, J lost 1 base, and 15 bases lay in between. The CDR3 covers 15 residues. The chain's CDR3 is CASRGGAGRQETQYF. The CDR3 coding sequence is TGTGCCAGCAGGGGGGGGGCCGGGCGCCAAGAGACCCAGTACTTC.

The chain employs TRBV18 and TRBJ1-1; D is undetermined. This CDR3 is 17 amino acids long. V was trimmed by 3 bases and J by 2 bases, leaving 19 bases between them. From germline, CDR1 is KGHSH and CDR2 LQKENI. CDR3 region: CASSPLNGGGVNTEAFF. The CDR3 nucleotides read TGTGCCAGCTCACCCCTAAACGGAGGTGGGGTAAACACTGAAGCTTTCTTT. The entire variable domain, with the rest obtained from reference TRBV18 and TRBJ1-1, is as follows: NAGVMQNPRHLVRRRGQEARLRCSPMKGHSHVYWYRQLPEEGLKFMVYLQKENIIDESGMPKERFSAEFPKEGPSILRIQQVVRGDSAAYFCASSPLNGGGVNTEAFFGQGTRLTVV.

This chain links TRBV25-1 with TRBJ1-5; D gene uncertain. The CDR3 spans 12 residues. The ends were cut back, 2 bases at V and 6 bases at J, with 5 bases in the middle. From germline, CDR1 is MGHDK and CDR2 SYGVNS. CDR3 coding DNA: TGTGCCAGCAGTGAAAGTGGTCAGCCCCAGCATTTT. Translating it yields CASSESGQPQHF.

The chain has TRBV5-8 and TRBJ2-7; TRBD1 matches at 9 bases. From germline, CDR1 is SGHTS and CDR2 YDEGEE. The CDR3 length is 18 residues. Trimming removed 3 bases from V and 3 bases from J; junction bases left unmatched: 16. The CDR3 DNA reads TGTGCCAGCAGCTCCATTTCAATATTTAACAGGGGGCACTACGAGCAGTACTTC. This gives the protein CASSSISIFNRGHYEQYF.

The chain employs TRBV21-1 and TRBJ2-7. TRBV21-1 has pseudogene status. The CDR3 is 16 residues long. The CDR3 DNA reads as TGTGCCAGCAGCCTCCTAGGGGGGACAAGAGTCTACGAGCAGTACTTC. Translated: CASSLLGGTRVYEQYF.